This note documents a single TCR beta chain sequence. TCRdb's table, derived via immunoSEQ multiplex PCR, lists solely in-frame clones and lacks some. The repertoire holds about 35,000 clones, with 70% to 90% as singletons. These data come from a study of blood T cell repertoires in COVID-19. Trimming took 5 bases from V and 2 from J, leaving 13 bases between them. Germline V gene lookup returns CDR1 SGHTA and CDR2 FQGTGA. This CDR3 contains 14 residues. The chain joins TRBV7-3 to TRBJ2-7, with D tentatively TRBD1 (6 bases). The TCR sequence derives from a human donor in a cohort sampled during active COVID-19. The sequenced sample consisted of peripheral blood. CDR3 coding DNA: TGTGCCAGCAGCCCCCGACAGGCGCCCTACGAGCAGTACTTC. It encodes CASSPRQAPYEQYF. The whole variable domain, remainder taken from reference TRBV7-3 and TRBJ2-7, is GAGVSQTPSNKVTEKGKYVELRCDPISGHTALYWYRQSLGQGPEFLIYFQGTGAADDSGLPNDRFFAVRPEGSVSTLKIQRTERGDSAVYLCASSPRQAPYEQYFGPGTRLTVT.